This TCR beta chain was recovered during a study of T cells in Graves' hyperthyroidism and ophthalmopathy. About the research overall: Peripheral blood draws took place at initial diagnosis, ahead of any treatment. Study observations and caveats: Progression to ophthalmopathy was predicted a median of roughly 6.6 months early.

The TCR beta CDR3 regions underwent amplification using RNA transcripts as the source. The primer set for the first-round RT-PCR of the TCR CDR3 was HTBI. MiXCR, run by TCRdb on the multiplex PCR reads, gives a single entry per CDR3 protein. The sample lists under 350,000 distinct CDR3 sequences; 13% were seen once. This clonotype was counted many times. Antigen specificity is unknown. Thyroid ultrasound, orbital computed tomography, clinical symptoms, and serum thyroxine and TRAb underpinned diagnoses. The ends lost 1 base at V and 2 bases at J; junction bases unmatched: 2. Germline values: CDR1 SGHTA, CDR2 FQGNSA. The CDR3 length is 15 residues.

The sequenced sample was blood. The TCR sequence derives from a woman aged 30 to 39 with Graves' hyperthyroidism that later progressed to Graves' ophthalmopathy. The V call is TRBV7-2, the J call TRBJ1-5; 7 bases map to TRBD1. DNA of the CDR3: TGTGCCAGCAGCTTAGACAGGGGAGGCAATCAGCCCCAGCATTTT. Its translation is CASSLDRGGNQPQHF.